The 31 T cell receptor beta chains reported below all come from one sample, sequenced in a study of PD-1 blockade in classical Hodgkin lymphoma. Noted time point: cycle 4 day 1 (C4D1), after 5 to 7 weeks of nivolumab. After autologous stem cell transplantation all patients relapsed, and prior brentuximab vedotin exposure differed between cohorts. Magnetic negative selection was used to purify CD4+ T cells from PBMCs that had been thawed. The repertoire was sequenced with immunoSEQ multiplex PCR; TCRdb's copy has only in-frame clones and lacks some. The sample holds tens of thousands of clones, about 88% seen once. The source material was CD4+ T cells from blood, sampled before the fourth cycle of nivolumab. The receptors stem from a human donor with classical Hodgkin lymphoma.

CDR3 coding DNA: TGTGCCAGCAGCTTGGGAATCGTTTTGGTGGGGAGCAATCAGCCCCAGCATTTT. Protein product: CASSLGIVLVGSNQPQHF. The gene calls are TRBV5-5 and TRBJ1-5, with D hard to call. Germline V CDR1 and CDR2: SGHKS, YYEKEE (reference sequence). CDR3 length: 18 residues. V was trimmed by 0 bases and J by 1 base, leaving 17 bases between them.

This chain joins TRBV10-2 and TRBJ2-2; D is ambiguous. The germline CDR1 and CDR2 sequences are WSHSY and SAAADI. The CDR3 extends over 14 amino acids. Trimming stripped 4 bases from V and 4 bases from J, with 10 bases between. CDR3 amino acids: CASSVVRPTGELFF. The DNA of the CDR3 is TGCGCCAGCAGTGTAGTGAGACCCACCGGGGAGCTGTTTTTT.

The chain employs TRBV5-4 and TRBJ2-4, with D perhaps TRBD2 (6 bases). This CDR3 is built from 14 residues. Deletions cut 1 base from V and 8 bases from J, with 13 bases between. CDR1 is SGHNT and CDR2 is YYREEE in the germline V gene (reference sequence). This CDR3 is CASSLPGVVDIQYF. DNA of the CDR3: TGTGCCAGCAGCTTGCCGGGAGTGGTCGACATTCAGTACTTC. The whole variable domain, filled in from reference TRBV5-4 and TRBJ2-4, reads ETGVTQSPTHLIKTRGQQVTLRCSSQSGHNTVSWYQQALGQGPQFIFQYYREEENGRGNFPPRFSGLQFPNYSSELNVNALELDDSALYLCASSLPGVVDIQYFGAGTRLSVL.

CDR3 DNA: TGCGCCAGCAGCTTAAATGGAATCCCCGACTACGAGCAGTACTTC. This encodes CASSLNGIPDYEQYF. V is TRBV5-1 and J is TRBJ2-7; unclear D gene. CDR3 size: 15 residues. Trimming removed 2 bases from V and 3 bases from J, with 15 bases in between. The V gene's germline CDR1 is SGHRS and CDR2 YFSETQ.

The CDR3 spells CASSLDRGGGGTEAFF. The CDR3 coding sequence is TGTGCCAGCAGCTTGGACAGGGGCGGAGGTGGGACTGAAGCTTTCTTT. V gene TRBV5-4 combines with J gene TRBJ1-1; 7 bases align to TRBD1. The CDR3 runs 16 residues. The junction had 10 bases not matched to a gene; V was cut back by 0 bases and J by 5 bases. In germline, CDR1 is SGHNT, CDR2 YYREEE (reference sequence).

V usage is TRBV7-9 and J usage is TRBJ2-3, with D tentatively TRBD2 (6 bases). V shed 5 bases and J shed 3 bases, with 15 bases lying between them. This CDR3 is built from 15 residues. Looked up from germline, CDR1 is SEHNR and CDR2 is FQNEAQ (reference sequence). The CDR3 DNA sequence: TGTGCCAGCAGCAGGGACTCGGGGGTGACAGATACGCAGTATTTT. Translating it yields CASSRDSGVTDTQYF.

The rearrangement joins TRBV5-5 to TRBJ2-5, with D unresolved. V was clipped by 1 base and J by 5 bases, with 12 bases between them. This CDR3 has 14 residues. The V gene's germline CDR1 is SGHKS and CDR2 YYEKEE (reference sequence). DNA of the CDR3: TGTGCCAGCAGCTTGCAGGTCCACCCGGAGACCCAGTACTTC. Translating it yields CASSLQVHPETQYF.

Written as DNA, the CDR3 is TGTGCCAGCACCCTAACTGGAAACACCATATATTTT. Amino acid sequence: CASTLTGNTIYF. The rearrangement uses TRBV6-6 and TRBJ1-3, with D hard to call. V lost 7 bases and J 2 bases, leaving 6 bases between the germline ends. The germline gives CDR1 MNHNY, CDR2 SVGAGI (reference sequence). The CDR3 loop spans 12 amino acids.

The chain couples TRBV10-2 to TRBJ2-3; D possibly corresponds to TRBD1 (6 bases). Germline CDR1 is WSHSY and CDR2 is SAAADI. The CDR3 has 13 amino acids. V lost 2 bases, J lost 8 bases, and 11 bases lay in between. The CDR3: CASSEDRLATQYF. CDR3 in DNA: TGCGCCAGCAGTGAGGACAGGTTGGCTACGCAGTATTTT.

This sequence joins TRBV28 and TRBJ1-1; 9 bases line up with TRBD1. This CDR3 contains 14 residues. The V gene's germline CDR1 is MDHEN and CDR2 SYDVKM. V was pared by 8 bases and J by 10 bases, with 14 bases of the junction left unmatched. The CDR3 coding sequence is TGTGCCAGCCCTCCACCGGGGGGGGGACAGGGAGCTTTCTTT. Translating it yields CASPPPGGGQGAFF.

The chain employs TRBV5-1 and TRBJ2-3, with D unresolved. Looked up from germline, CDR1 is SGHRS and CDR2 is YFSETQ. V lost 0 bases, J lost 0 bases, and 11 bases lay in between. The CDR3 has 16 residues. The CDR3 DNA sequence: TGCGCCAGCAGCTTGGCCAGGAGCACTAGCACAGATACGCAGTATTTT. Translated: CASSLARSTSTDTQYF.

The chain employs TRBV7-8 and TRBJ2-1; 9 nucleotides agree with TRBD2. The V segment lost 5 bases and the J segment 15 bases; nucleotides outside the gene matches: 11. The CDR3 spans 13 residues. Germline CDR1 reads SGHVS; CDR2 reads FQNEAQ. CDR3 in amino acids: CASSVGLAREGFF. The CDR3 nucleotides read TGTGCCAGCAGCGTTGGACTAGCGAGGGAAGGGTTCTTC.

V gene TRBV5-1 combines with J gene TRBJ2-3; the D gene is possibly TRBD1 (6 bases). CDR3 size: 15 residues. With 5 bases removed from V and 2 bases from J, the gap between germline ends came to 15 bases. Looked up from germline, CDR1 is SGHRS and CDR2 is YFSETQ. CDR3: CASRRDNDPTDTQYF. The CDR3 nucleotides are TGCGCCAGCAGAAGGGACAACGATCCCACAGATACGCAGTATTTT.

V is TRBV28 and J is TRBJ2-5; D is possibly TRBD2 (6 bases). CDR1 and CDR2 from the germline V gene are MDHEN and SYDVKM. This CDR3 is built from 16 residues. V dropped 9 bases and J dropped 3 bases, with 23 bases sitting between them. The chain's CDR3 is CASVGRWRAREETQYF. CDR3 sequence (DNA): TGTGCCAGTGTGGGGAGATGGAGGGCGAGAGAAGAGACCCAGTACTTC.

The chain uses TRBV19 and TRBJ2-7; the D gene is possibly TRBD2 (7 bases). Germline assignment: CDR1 LNHDA and CDR2 SQIVND (reference sequence). The CDR3 is 14 amino acids. The germline V and J ends were trimmed by 5 bases and 7 bases, with 18 bases remaining between them. The CDR3 sequence: CASSGVGGRGEQYF. CDR3 in DNA: TGTGCCAGTAGTGGGGTCGGGGGGCGAGGTGAGCAGTACTTC. The variable domain in full, with the rest retrieved from reference TRBV19 and TRBJ2-7, is DGGITQSPKYLFRKEGQNVTLSCEQNLNHDAMYWYRQDPGQGLRLIYYSQIVNDFQKGDIAEGYSVSREKKESFPLTVTSAQKNPTAFYLCASSGVGGRGEQYFGPGTRLTVT.

CDR3 nucleotides: TGCGCCAGCAACCAGGGACAGACAAACACTGAAGCTTTCTTT. Amino acids: CASNQGQTNTEAFF. The J gene is TRBJ1-1, the V gene TRBV5-1; 7 bases are a match to TRBD1. Germline CDR1 reads SGHRS; CDR2 reads YFSETQ. CDR3 length equals 14 residues. With V trimmed by 6 bases and J by 2 bases, 7 bases remained unmatched. Filled out from reference TRBV5-1 and TRBJ1-1, the complete variable domain reads KAGVTQTPRYLIKTRGQQVTLSCSPISGHRSVSWYQQTPGQGLQFLFEYFSETQRNKGNFPGRFSGRQFSNSRSEMNVSTLELGDSALYLCASNQGQTNTEAFFGQGTRLTVV.

The genes are TRBV28 and TRBJ2-7; 9 bases align to TRBD1. Germline V gene data show CDR1 as MDHEN and CDR2 as SYDVKM. The CDR3 loop spans 12 amino acids. The junction had 9 bases not matched to a gene; V was cut back by 6 bases and J by 12 bases. The CDR3 bases are TGTGCCAGCAGACCTCCGGGACAGGGCTTGTACTTC. This translates into CASRPPGQGLYF.

This sequence joins TRBV29-1 and TRBJ2-3; D possibly matches TRBD1 or TRBD2 (5 bases each). V gave up 6 bases and J gave up 2 bases, with 15 bases separating them. CDR1 is SQVTM, CDR2 ANQGSEA, per germline. This CDR3 region has 14 residues. CDR3 in amino acids: CSVTKGPPTDTQYF. The CDR3 nucleotides read TGCAGCGTCACTAAGGGACCTCCCACAGATACGCAGTATTTT.

CDR3 loop: CASSLALNPGSPLHF. The CDR3 DNA sequence: TGTGCCAGCAGCTTAGCGCTGAATCCCGGATCACCCCTCCACTTT. V usage is TRBV7-9 and J usage is TRBJ1-6; unclear D gene. Trimming left V 0 bases short and J 10 bases short, with 13 bases between. CDR1 is SEHNR, CDR2 FQNEAQ, per germline (reference sequence). The CDR3 has 15 residues.

The chain uses TRBV7-2 and TRBJ2-3; no reliable D call. In germline, CDR1 is SGHTA, CDR2 FQGNSA. This CDR3 is 14 amino acids long. Trimming took off 1 base at V and 2 bases at J, with 7 bases between the two ends. Written as DNA, the CDR3 is TGTGCCAGCAGCTTAGGGTCCCACACAGATACGCAGTATTTT. Translation gives CASSLGSHTDTQYF.

The gene calls are TRBV13 and TRBJ2-1, with 11 bases identical to TRBD2. V dropped 0 bases and J dropped 9; count of bases not matched to a gene: 7. The CDR3 sequence is 16 residues long. Per the germline V gene, CDR1 is PRHDT and CDR2 is FYEKMQ (reference sequence). The CDR3 reads CASSLGGSGGVPEQFF. For the CDR3, the DNA is TGTGCCAGCAGCTTAGGCGGTAGCGGGGGGGTCCCTGAGCAGTTCTTC.

The rearrangement links TRBV7-9 to TRBJ2-5; D gene unclear. The V gene's germline CDR1 is SEHNR and CDR2 FQNEAQ (reference sequence). The ends were cut back, 1 base at V and 5 bases at J, with 14 bases in the middle. The CDR3 spans 15 residues. CDR3 DNA sequence: TGTGCCAGCAGCTTAGGTGTGGCCGCGCTGGAGACCCAGTACTTC. This sequence encodes CASSLGVAALETQYF.

CDR3 sequence reads: CASSLARAKNIQYF. As DNA, the CDR3 is TGTGCCAGCAGCTTAGCCAGGGCCAAAAACATTCAGTACTTC. This chain links TRBV7-7 with TRBJ2-4; D is unresolved. Trimming took off 0 bases at V and 1 base at J, with 4 bases between the two ends. This CDR3 is built from 14 residues. CDR1 is SSHAT, CDR2 FNYEAQ, per germline (reference sequence).

The chain links TRBV30 to TRBJ2-1; 7 bases fit TRBD2. The CDR3 is made up of 15 amino acids. Losses at the gene ends were 2 bases for V and 4 bases for J; bases not matched to a gene: 8. In germline, CDR1 is GTSNPN, CDR2 SVGIG (reference sequence). CDR3 residues: CAWSLLSGTYNEQFF. The CDR3 coding sequence is TGTGCCTGGAGTTTGCTCAGCGGGACGTACAATGAGCAGTTCTTC.

V gene TRBV4-1 combines with J gene TRBJ2-7; D gene unclear. This CDR3 comprises 16 residues. Per germline, CDR1 MGHRA and CDR2 YSYEKL. Trimming shortened V by 1 base and J by 2 bases, and 15 bases separated the two germline ends. Here the CDR3 reads CASSQGRAGLAYEQYF. Written as DNA, the CDR3 is TGCGCCAGCAGCCAAGGTCGAGCAGGTTTGGCCTACGAGCAGTACTTC.

The chain joins TRBV11-2 to TRBJ2-7, with 10 nucleotides matching TRBD2. This CDR3 has 15 amino acids. Looked up from germline, CDR1 is SGHAT and CDR2 is FQNNGV. Unmatched junction bases numbered 2, after V lost 1 base and J lost 2 bases. CDR3 loop: CASSLVLAGAYEQYF. CDR3 coding DNA: TGTGCCAGCAGCTTAGTTCTAGCGGGGGCCTACGAGCAGTACTTC.

The chain is built from TRBV2 and TRBJ2-2, with D tentatively TRBD1 (6 bases). The CDR3 has 14 amino acids. Germline V gene sequence: CDR1 SNHLY, CDR2 FYNNEI. V lost 7 bases and J lost 7, with 16 bases in between. CDR3 sequence (DNA): TGTGCCAGCACGGAACAGGGTGACGTCGGGGAGCTGTTTTTT. It encodes CASTEQGDVGELFF.

This chain connects TRBV4-1 to TRBJ2-4; D perhaps matches TRBD2 (5 bases). The CDR3 loop spans 17 amino acids. Trimming pared 2 bases from V and 6 bases from J, leaving 20 bases between. The V gene's germline CDR1 is MGHRA and CDR2 YSYEKL. DNA of the CDR3: TGCGCCAGCAGCCAAACTCGGGCGGGTGGTGAGGCAAACATTCAGTACTTC. Its protein is CASSQTRAGGEANIQYF.

The chain joins TRBV7-9 to TRBJ1-6; a weak D match, TRBD1 (5 bases). Germline assignment: CDR1 SEHNR and CDR2 FQNEAQ (reference sequence). V lost 6 bases and J lost 9, with 18 bases in between. The length of the CDR3 is 15 residues. CDR3 loop: CASSFADRDSSPLHF. In DNA form, the CDR3 reads TGTGCCAGCAGTTTCGCCGACAGAGATTCTTCACCCCTCCACTTT.

J is TRBJ2-7 and V is TRBV16, with 7 positions matching TRBD1. Unmatched junction bases numbered 5, after V lost 2 bases and J lost 7 bases. Per germline, CDR1 KGHSY and CDR2 FQNENV. CDR3 size: 13 residues. DNA of the CDR3: TGTGCCAGCAGCCAAAGGGGGCGCGGAGAGCAGTACTTC. The encoded protein is CASSQRGRGEQYF.

The chain combines TRBV14 with TRBJ2-4; perhaps D is TRBD1 or TRBD2 (5 bases each). The CDR3 runs to 17 residues. The V gene's germline CDR1 is SGHDN and CDR2 FVKESK. The V end was cut by 2 bases, the J end by 3 bases, with 17 bases between. CDR3 sequence (DNA): TGTGCCAGCAGCCAAACAGGCCTCGCGGACTTCAAAAACATTCAGTACTTC. Its protein product is CASSQTGLADFKNIQYF. Full variable domain (rest looked up from reference TRBV14 and TRBJ2-4): EAGVTQFPSHSVIEKGQTVTLRCDPISGHDNLYWYRRVMGKEIKFLLHFVKESKQDESGMPNNRFLAERTGGTYSTLKVQPAELEDSGVYFCASSQTGLADFKNIQYFGAGTRLSVL.